This T cell receptor beta chain was identified during a study of T cell responses to AZD1222 COVID-19 vaccine. Comments on this clone: What it binds is unknown.

The CDR3 sequence is 14 residues long. Trimming shortened V by 4 bases and J by 2 bases, and 8 bases separated the two germline ends. Germline CDR1 is MDHEN and CDR2 is SYDVKM. The data were produced by immunoSEQ multiplex PCR, yet TCRdb's version contains in-frame clones alone and is incomplete. The sample holds 100,000 to 150,000 clones, around 92% seen once. Study-wide results and caveats: Only six individuals given AZD1222 were seropositive at baseline. Donors were largely white British and mainly female; clonal diversity was possibly underestimated. Regions left unmutated in variants are reportedly the target of nearly half of spike-specific TCRs.

Sequences were derived from peripheral blood, sampled on day 0 of AZD1222 vaccination. The TCR originated in an adult in good health. V gene TRBV28 combines with J gene TRBJ2-2, with D unresolved. This chain's CDR3 is CASSSRFNTGELFF. CDR3 DNA: TGTGCCAGCAGTTCTCGGTTTAACACCGGGGAGCTGTTTTTT.